This TCR beta chain was captured in a study of shared clonotypes between healthy human individuals. Study as a whole: Donor composition was a couple of women and three men, aged 18 to 49. Study outcomes and limitations: When compared with the clonotypes that were shared by all four sorted-subset donors, the non-shared clonotypes turned out to have lower generation probabilities.

Germline V gene data show CDR1 as SGHVS and CDR2 as FNYEAQ. The CDR3 sequence is 16 residues long. V gave up 1 base and J gave up 0 bases, with 10 bases separating them. Worth noting for this clone: Its antigen remains unknown.

TCRdb's table, derived via immunoSEQ multiplex PCR, lists solely in-frame clones and lacks some. The sample yields about 2.4 million clones, roughly 93% seen once. Subsets obtained from CD4+ cells comprised CD45RA+ naive and CD45RA-negative memory cells. The rearrangement links TRBV7-6 to TRBJ1-3, with D uncertain. This receptor was identified in a man between 18 and 35 years old in good health. Some clones in this sample may be carry-over from other donors' samples. The sequencing input was naive CD4+ T cells from PBMCs. Subset here: CD45RA+ positively selected. DNA of the CDR3: TGTGCCAGCAGCTTAGGGATTTACCCCTCTGGAAACACCATATATTTT. This translates into CASSLGIYPSGNTIYF.